This T cell receptor (beta chain) was identified in a study of shared clonotypes between healthy human individuals. Study results and limitations: The four-donor shared clonotypes exceeded non-shared clonotypes in generation probability, with non-shared ones scoring lower. Roughly 4.7% was the fraction of naive CD4 clonotypes found shared across a few donors.

CDR1 is SQVTM and CDR2 is ANQGSEA in the germline V gene. V was clipped by 5 bases and J by 3 bases, with 11 bases between them. The CDR3 runs 12 residues. Clones were read by immunoSEQ multiplex PCR, and TCRdb kept only the in-frame ones, dropping some. The sample contains about 2,200,000 clones, approximately 94% of which appear only once. Of note for this clone: Its antigen is unidentified.

Naive CD8 cells comprised CD45RO-negative, CCR7-positively selected cells, excluding terminally differentiated effector memory CD45RA+ cells. The sequencing sample was made of naive CD8+ T cells from PBMCs. The J gene is TRBJ2-7, the V gene TRBV29-1; D may be TRBD2 (5 bases). The sequence derives from a man between 18 and 29 years old in good health. Some clones in this sample may be carry-over from other donors' samples. CDR3 coding DNA: TGCAGCGTTTGGGAAGGAGGCTACGAGCAGTACTTC. Its translation is CSVWEGGYEQYF.